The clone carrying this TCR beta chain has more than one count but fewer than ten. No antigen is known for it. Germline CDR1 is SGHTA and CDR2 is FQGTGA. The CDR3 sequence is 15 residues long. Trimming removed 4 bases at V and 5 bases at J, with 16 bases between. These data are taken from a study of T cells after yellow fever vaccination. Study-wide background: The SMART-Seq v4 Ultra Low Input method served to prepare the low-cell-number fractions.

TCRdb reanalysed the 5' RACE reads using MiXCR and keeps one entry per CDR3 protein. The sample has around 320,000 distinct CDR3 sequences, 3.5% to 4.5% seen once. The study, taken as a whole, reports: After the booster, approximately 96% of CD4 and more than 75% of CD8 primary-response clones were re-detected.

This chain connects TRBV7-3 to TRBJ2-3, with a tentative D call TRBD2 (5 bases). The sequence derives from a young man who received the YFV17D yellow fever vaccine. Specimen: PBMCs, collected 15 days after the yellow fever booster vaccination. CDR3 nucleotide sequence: TGTGCCAGCAGCTCACCGGGATCTCGGGGAGATACGCAGTATTTT. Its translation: CASSSPGSRGDTQYF. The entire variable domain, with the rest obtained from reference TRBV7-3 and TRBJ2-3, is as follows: GAGVSQTPSNKVTEKGKYVELRCDPISGHTALYWYRQSLGQGPEFLIYFQGTGAADDSGLPNDRFFAVRPEGSVSTLKIQRTERGDSAVYLCASSSPGSRGDTQYFGPGTRLTVL.